Within the sample, the clone carrying this TCR beta chain is medium-sized. Its cognate antigen is unknown. Time point of the sample: sample taken at primary tumor resection. The data were obtained in a study of spatial heterogeneity in lung cancer. Study-wide points: Tumor mutation counts were tracked by expanded intratumoral alpha and beta TCR counts.

Germline V lookup: CDR1 DFQATT, CDR2 SNEGSKA (reference sequence). Germline trimming cut 5 bases from V and 9 bases from J; bases unmatched to any gene: 18. The CDR3 is 17 residues long. MiXCR was run by TCRdb on the 5' RACE reads, yielding one entry per CDR3 protein. The profile shows under 7,000 distinct CDR3 sequences, about 15% of them singletons. The sequences come from lung tumor tissue, collected at surgery. The chain joins TRBV20-1 to TRBJ2-1; 11 bases line up with TRBD2. The clonotype originates from a male donor with early-stage non-small cell lung cancer. For the CDR3, the DNA is TGCAGTGCTCCAGTAGCGGGGGGGCCCCGCGGCCCGGGTGAGCAGTTCTTC. Amino acid sequence: CSAPVAGGPRGPGEQFF.